The clone carrying this TCR beta chain has at least ten counts. Its antigen is unidentified. The time point is: newly diagnosed GD, antithyroid drugs for less than 3 months. From PBMCs, RNA was extracted and then used to make the TCR library. This record belongs to a study of regulatory T cells in long-lasting Graves disease. With iRepertoire HTBI primers and Arm-PCR of CDR3 regions, TCR beta libraries were built. The authors' processing: Identification across samples found 62 TRBV and approximately 15 TRBJ segments. TCRdb recomputed calls from the multiplex PCR reads with MiXCR, one row per CDR3 protein. The V and J calls follow TCRdb's processing rather than the paper's. The sample includes around 250,000 distinct CDR3 sequences, 20% seen only once; the top ten take about 15%. The V and J ends lost 4 bases and 4 bases, in that order; junction bases with no gene match: 9. Germline CDR1 and CDR2: LNHDA and SQIVND (reference sequence). The CDR3 contains 15 residues.

Study-level results: Researchers reported studying only peripheral blood, not thyroid tissue. Between persistent patients, thousands of public clonotypes were shared, exceeding the 800 to 1,000 shared between new patients. Favored usage of TRBV28, TRBJ1-2 and TRBJ2-5 was recorded in persistent disease.

The clonotype was recovered from a female donor with Graves disease. The rearrangement joins TRBV19 to TRBJ1-1; 7 bases are shared with TRBD1. This material consisted of peripheral blood mononuclear cells (PBMCs), taken at new diagnosis, from a patient treated with antithyroid drugs. In nucleotides, the CDR3 is TGTGCCAGTAGTAGCGAGGGGGCGCGTCTCACTGAAGCTTTCTTT. Translation gives CASSSEGARLTEAFF.